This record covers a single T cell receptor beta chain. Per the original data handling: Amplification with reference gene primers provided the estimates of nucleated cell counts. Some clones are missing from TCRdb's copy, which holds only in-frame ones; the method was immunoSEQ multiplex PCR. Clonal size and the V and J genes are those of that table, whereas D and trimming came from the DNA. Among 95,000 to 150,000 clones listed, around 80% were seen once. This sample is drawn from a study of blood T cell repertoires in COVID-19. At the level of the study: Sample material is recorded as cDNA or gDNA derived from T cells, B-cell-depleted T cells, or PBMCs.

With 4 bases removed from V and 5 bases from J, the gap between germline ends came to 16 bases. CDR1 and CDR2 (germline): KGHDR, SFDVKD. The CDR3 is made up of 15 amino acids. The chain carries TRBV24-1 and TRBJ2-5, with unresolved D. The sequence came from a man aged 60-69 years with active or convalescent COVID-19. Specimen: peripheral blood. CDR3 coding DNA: TGTGCCACCAGTGAACGCGACGGGTATCGCGAGACCCAGTACTTC. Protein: CATSERDGYRETQYF.